The 17 T cell receptor beta chains given below trace back to one sample, sequenced in a study of PD-1 and CTLA-4 blockade in melanoma. This table comes from immunoSEQ multiplex PCR, and its TCRdb copy is limited to in-frame clones, with some not included. Of about 32,000 clones listed, about 88% are singletons. The source was CD8+ T cells from peripheral blood, collected from a patient given anti-PD-1 treatment. The receptor source for this set is a human donor with melanoma.

The chain couples TRBV28 to TRBJ1-4; D is uncertain. Trimming removed 3 bases at V and 2 bases at J, with 10 bases between. This CDR3 contains 15 residues. The germline gives CDR1 MDHEN, CDR2 SYDVKM. The CDR3: CASSLRDFTNEKLFF. The CDR3 bases are TGTGCCAGCAGTTTGCGGGATTTTACTAATGAAAAACTGTTTTTT.

The chain links TRBV4-3 to TRBJ1-1; maybe TRBD1 (5 bases). CDR3 size: 13 residues. CDR1 and CDR2 (germline): LGHNA, YSLEER. Trimming removed 3 bases at V and 8 bases at J, with 13 bases between. This CDR3 is CASSHGAGAEAFF. DNA of the CDR3: TGCGCCAGCAGCCATGGGGCAGGCGCAGAAGCTTTCTTT.

The chain carries TRBV4-2 and TRBJ2-2; the D is unclear. The V gene's germline CDR1 is LGHNA and CDR2 YNFKEQ. The V gene lost 3 bases and the J gene lost 7 bases, with 6 bases spanning the gap. This CDR3 contains 12 residues. The DNA for the CDR3 is TGTGCCAGCAGCCAGGGTATCGGGGAGCTGTTTTTT. It translates to CASSQGIGELFF.

The chain carries TRBV27 and TRBJ1-1; no definite D call. V lost 5 bases and J 3 bases, leaving 16 bases between the germline ends. Per the germline V gene, CDR1 is MNHEY and CDR2 is SMNVEV (reference sequence). The CDR3 consists of 15 residues. The CDR3 sequence: CASSPYKGPDTEAFF. CDR3 bases: TGTGCCAGCAGTCCGTACAAGGGCCCTGACACTGAAGCTTTCTTT.

The genes are TRBV7-2 and TRBJ2-1; 10 positions agree with TRBD2. This CDR3 is built from 15 residues. Germline V gives CDR1 SGHTA, CDR2 FQGNSA. Losses at the gene ends were 5 bases for V and 2 bases for J; bases not matched to a gene: 3. This CDR3 is CASSPLAGAYNEQFF. CDR3 nucleotides: TGTGCCAGCAGCCCTCTAGCGGGGGCCTACAATGAGCAGTTCTTC.

The J gene is TRBJ1-1, the V gene TRBV4-2; D is perhaps TRBD1 (6 bases). Germline loops: CDR1 LGHNA, CDR2 YNFKEQ. This CDR3 is 15 amino acids long. The V gene lost 5 bases and the J gene lost 5 bases, with 18 bases spanning the gap. The CDR3 nucleotides read TGTGCCAGCAGCGAAGGGGGTACTCCAGATACTGAAGCTTTCTTT. Protein product: CASSEGGTPDTEAFF.

This chain connects TRBV6-2 or TRBV6-3 to TRBJ1-5; D gene unclear. Trimming removed 5 bases from V and 0 bases from J, with 5 bases in between. The CDR3 is made up of 13 amino acids. CDR1 is MNHEY, CDR2 SVGEGT, per germline. The CDR3 loop reads CASSLNSNQPQHF. Written as DNA, the CDR3 is TGTGCCAGCAGTCTGAATAGCAATCAGCCCCAGCATTTT.

This chain joins TRBV7-8 and TRBJ1-2, with a weak D call TRBD1 (5 bases). There are 14 residues in the CDR3. Trimming took 5 bases from V and 1 from J, leaving 11 bases between them. Germline V gene data show CDR1 as SGHVS and CDR2 as FQNEAQ. The CDR3 region is CASSPTGGNYGYTF. CDR3 DNA sequence: TGTGCCAGCAGCCCAACGGGGGGTAACTATGGCTACACCTTC.

CDR3 region: CASSLSGGPMNTEAFF. The DNA for the CDR3 is TGTGCCAGCAGCTTGTCGGGGGGGCCGATGAACACTGAAGCTTTCTTT. The chain combines TRBV11-2 with TRBJ1-1; tentative D call: TRBD1 (6 bases). The CDR3 length is 16 residues. V was trimmed by 3 bases and J by 0 bases, leaving 14 bases between them. Germline lookup yields CDR1 SGHAT and CDR2 FQNNGV.

The V gene is TRBV6-2 or TRBV6-3, the J gene TRBJ1-1; no definite D call. CDR1 MNHEY and CDR2 SVGEGT come from the germline V gene. V lost 4 bases, J lost 3 bases, and 12 bases lay in between. This CDR3 region has 14 residues. CDR3 nucleotides: TGTGCCAGCAGTTGGACGGGCTCGGACACTGAAGCTTTCTTT. Amino acids: CASSWTGSDTEAFF.

The gene calls are TRBV5-5 and TRBJ1-1; D is unclear. V lost 3 bases and J lost 3, with 21 bases in between. This CDR3 has 17 amino acids. CDR1 and CDR2 (germline): SGHKS, YYEKEE (reference sequence). CDR3 residues: CASSSDGGGNGDTEAFF. The CDR3 DNA follows: TGTGCCAGCAGCTCGGATGGCGGTGGGAACGGGGACACTGAAGCTTTCTTT.

This chain joins TRBV6-5 and TRBJ2-2; 9 positions agree with TRBD1. Germline CDR1 and CDR2: MNHEY and SVGAGI. The CDR3 spans 16 residues. Trimming at V came to 0 bases and at J to 6 bases, leaving 5 bases not matched to a gene. The CDR3, as DNA: TGTGCCAGCAGTTACTCTACCGGGACAGGGTCCGGGGAGCTGTTTTTT. Translation gives CASSYSTGTGSGELFF.

This rearrangement joins TRBV12-5 to TRBJ1-2; the D is unclear. CDR3 length equals 16 residues. Germline V CDR1 and CDR2: LGHNT, FRNRAP. Deletions cut 4 bases from V and 4 bases from J, with 19 bases between. CDR3 DNA sequence: TGTGCTAGTGGTTGGAGACTTAACTTCACAACCTATGGCTACACCTTC. Protein product: CASGWRLNFTTYGYTF. Supplemented by reference TRBV12-5 and TRBJ1-2, the full variable domain reads DARVTQTPRHKVTEMGQEVTMRCQPILGHNTVFWYRQTMMQGLELLAYFRNRAPLDDSGMPKDRFSAEMPDATLATLKIQPSEPRDSAVYFCASGWRLNFTTYGYTFGSGTRLTVV.

The chain is built from TRBV7-2 and TRBJ2-7; the D gene is possibly TRBD2 (6 bases). CDR1 SGHTA and CDR2 FQGNSA come from the germline V gene. The ends were cut back, 4 bases at V and 3 bases at J, with 16 bases in the middle. The CDR3 loop spans 15 amino acids. CDR3 bases: TGTGCCAGCAGCTGGGGCCTCACGGGACTCTACGAGCAGTACTTC. As protein: CASSWGLTGLYEQYF.

This chain uses TRBV13 with TRBJ2-5; TRBD1 might be the D (6 bases). Germline V lookup: CDR1 PRHDT, CDR2 FYEKMQ (reference sequence). The CDR3 is 15 amino acids. The V end was cut by 5 bases, the J end by 2 bases, with 15 bases between. The CDR3: CASSAQGTIQETQYF. The CDR3 bases are TGTGCCAGCAGCGCCCAAGGGACAATTCAAGAGACCCAGTACTTC.

The chain is built from TRBV19 and TRBJ1-3; D unclear. CDR1 is LNHDA and CDR2 is SQIVND in the germline V gene (reference sequence). This CDR3 has 15 amino acids. Trimming took off 7 bases at V and 2 bases at J, with 15 bases between the two ends. The CDR3, as DNA: TGTGCCAGTACCCGCGGGCCGGCGACTGGAAACACCATATATTTT. Its protein is CASTRGPATGNTIYF.

J is TRBJ1-1 and V is TRBV30, with TRBD1 identical over 9 bases. Unmatched junction bases numbered 1, after V lost 2 bases and J lost 6 bases. CDR3 length: 12 residues. Germline loops: CDR1 GTSNPN, CDR2 SVGIG (reference sequence). CDR3 protein: CAWSWTGAEAFF. As DNA, the CDR3 is TGTGCCTGGAGTTGGACAGGGGCTGAAGCTTTCTTT.